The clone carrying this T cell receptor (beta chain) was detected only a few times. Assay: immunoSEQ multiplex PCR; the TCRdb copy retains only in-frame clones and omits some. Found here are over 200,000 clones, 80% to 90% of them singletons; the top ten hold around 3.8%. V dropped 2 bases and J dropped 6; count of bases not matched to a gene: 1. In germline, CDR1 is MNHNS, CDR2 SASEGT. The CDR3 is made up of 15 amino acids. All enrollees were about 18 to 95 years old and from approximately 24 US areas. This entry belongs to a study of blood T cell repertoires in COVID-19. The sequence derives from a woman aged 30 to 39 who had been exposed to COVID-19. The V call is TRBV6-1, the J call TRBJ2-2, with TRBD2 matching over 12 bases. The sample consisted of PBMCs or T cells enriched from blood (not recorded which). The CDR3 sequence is CASSELAGGPGELFF. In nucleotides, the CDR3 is TGTGCCAGCAGTGAACTAGCGGGAGGGCCCGGGGAGCTGTTTTTT.